The 21 T cell receptor beta chains in this list originate from one sample, sequenced in a study of blood T cell repertoires in COVID-19. Method: immunoSEQ multiplex PCR; TCRdb's copy keeps in-frame clones and lacks some. In the table there are 91,000 or so clones, about nine tenths of which are singletons. Sequencing was performed on peripheral blood. All receptors derive from a woman aged 45-65 years in a cohort sampled during active COVID-19.

The chain has TRBV6-1 and TRBJ1-5; D is perhaps TRBD1 (5 bases). Trimming pared 3 bases from V and 3 bases from J, leaving 18 bases between. The CDR3 runs 17 residues. Germline CDR1 reads MNHNS; CDR2 reads SASEGT. This CDR3 is CASSDWGVPRNNQPQHF. The CDR3 nucleotides are TGTGCCAGCAGTGATTGGGGGGTGCCAAGGAACAATCAGCCCCAGCATTTT.

This clone came up once. J is TRBJ1-2 and V is TRBV19, with 10 bases that match TRBD1. The CDR3 is made up of 15 amino acids. Unmatched junction bases numbered 4, after V lost 2 bases and J lost 4 bases. Germline assignment: CDR1 LNHDA and CDR2 SQIVND (reference sequence). The CDR3 protein is CASSISRTGGYGYTF. CDR3 DNA: TGTGCCAGTAGTATATCTCGGACAGGGGGCTATGGCTACACCTTC.

This clone was recorded only once. The chain has TRBV9 and TRBJ1-2; D is perhaps TRBD1 (6 bases). The CDR3 is 14 residues long. V lost 0 bases and J lost 7, with 13 bases in between. Per germline, CDR1 SGDLS and CDR2 YYNGEE. The CDR3 DNA is TGTGCCAGCAGCGTAGCGAAAACAGGGTCTGGCTACACCTTC. Translated: CASSVAKTGSGYTF.

The chain joins TRBV6-5 to TRBJ1-3; a possible D gene is TRBD1 (5 bases). Trimming pared 11 bases from V and 4 bases from J, leaving 15 bases between. Germline lookup yields CDR1 MNHEY and CDR2 SVGAGI. This CDR3 contains 13 residues. The CDR3 region has the DNA TGTGCCGGACGAAACTACAGGGGAAACACCATATATTTT. It specifies CAGRNYRGNTIYF.

The V gene is TRBV10-2, the J gene TRBJ2-3; D gene uncertain. Germline loops: CDR1 WSHSY, CDR2 SAAADI. The CDR3 consists of 15 residues. V was cut by 4 bases and J by 2 bases, with 13 bases left in between. CDR3 coding DNA: TGCGCCAGCAGTGGAAGCTTCGGAGTCACAGATACGCAGTATTTT. This gives the protein CASSGSFGVTDTQYF.

V gene TRBV19 combines with J gene TRBJ1-2; a possible D gene is TRBD1 (6 bases). V was shortened by 4 bases and J by 8 bases, with 14 bases between the two germline ends. The germline gives CDR1 LNHDA, CDR2 SQIVND (reference sequence). The CDR3 spans 13 residues. The CDR3 nucleotides are TGTGCCAGTAGTAGTACACAGGGTTGGGGCTACACCTTC. Its protein is CASSSTQGWGYTF.

This clone occurred once. The chain combines TRBV20-1 with TRBJ1-6, with TRBD1 identical over 7 bases. This CDR3 region has 13 residues. With 3 bases clipped from V and 10 bases from J, the junction kept 6 bases outside the gene matches. The V gene's germline CDR1 is DFQATT and CDR2 SNEGSKA (reference sequence). This CDR3 is CSASRQGQSPLHF. DNA for the CDR3: TGCAGTGCTAGTCGACAGGGACAATCACCCCTCCACTTT.

The chain recombines TRBV28 with TRBJ1-2; 7 bases match TRBD1. CDR3 length equals 14 residues. V trimming: 4 bases; J trimming: 6 bases; junction bases outside the gene matches: 8. Per germline, CDR1 MDHEN and CDR2 SYDVKM. The CDR3 loop reads CASSSGQAGDGYTF. The CDR3 coding sequence is TGTGCCAGCAGTTCAGGACAGGCCGGAGATGGCTACACCTTC.

This clone was seen only a few times. The chain has TRBV4-1 and TRBJ1-1; D call uncertain. Trimming cost V 1 base and J 7 bases, with 13 bases left between them. Germline V gene lookup returns CDR1 MGHRA and CDR2 YSYEKL. CDR3 length: 14 amino acids. DNA for the CDR3: TGCGCCAGCAGCCAAGGTTACAGAGACCTTGAAGCTTTCTTT. Translating it yields CASSQGYRDLEAFF.

The chain has TRBV19 and TRBJ2-7, with D uncertain. V lost 0 bases, J lost 3 bases, and 12 bases lay in between. Germline lookup yields CDR1 LNHDA and CDR2 SQIVND (reference sequence). The CDR3 has 15 residues. DNA of the CDR3: TGTGCCAGTAGTATAGAGAAAGCGAGTCTCTACGAGCAGTACTTC. It encodes CASSIEKASLYEQYF.

This clone has more than one count but fewer than ten. The rearrangement joins TRBV5-6 to TRBJ2-7; 11 positions match TRBD1. This CDR3 comprises 14 residues. After removal of 3 bases from V and 7 bases from J, the junction contained 6 bases not matched to a gene. Germline CDR1 is SGHDT and CDR2 is YYEEEE. The CDR3 spells CASSWDRGAKEQYF. For the CDR3, the DNA is TGTGCCAGCAGCTGGGACAGGGGGGCGAAAGAGCAGTACTTC.

This chain uses TRBV6-1 with TRBJ1-6, with D uncertain. Germline V gene data show CDR1 as MNHNS and CDR2 as SASEGT. The length of the CDR3 is 17 residues. Trimming shortened V by 4 bases and J by 1 base, and 14 bases separated the two germline ends. CDR3 in amino acids: CASSVKGGVSYNSPLHF. In DNA, the CDR3 is TGTGCCAGCAGTGTCAAGGGCGGGGTTTCCTATAATTCACCCCTCCACTTT.

The chain has TRBV18 and TRBJ1-5, with D possibly being TRBD1 (5 bases). Germline assignment: CDR1 KGHSH and CDR2 LQKENI. This CDR3 comprises 13 residues. The V gene lost 11 bases and the J gene lost 3 bases, with 14 bases spanning the gap. The CDR3 DNA is TGTGCCTCATGGGGGGGGAACAATCAGCCCCAGCATTTT. Translation: CASWGGNNQPQHF.

V gene TRBV2 combines with J gene TRBJ2-7; D ambiguous. The CDR3 length is 13 residues. Germline CDR1 SNHLY, CDR2 FYNNEI. Trimming pared 4 bases from V and 0 bases from J, leaving 7 bases between. Written as DNA, the CDR3 is TGTGCCAGCAGTGGCACAGTCTCCTACGAGCAGTACTTC. Translation: CASSGTVSYEQYF.

CDR3 nucleotides: TGTGCCAGCAGCTCCTCAGGGGGTAGCACTGAAGCTTTCTTT. Encoded protein: CASSSSGGSTEAFF. The rearrangement links TRBV5-6 to TRBJ1-1; 7 bases are a match to TRBD1. V lost 3 bases and J lost 4; bases outside the gene matches: 6. The V gene's germline CDR1 is SGHDT and CDR2 YYEEEE. The length of the CDR3 is 14 residues.

The J gene is TRBJ1-2, the V gene TRBV12-1; no DNA check was done on the table's D call, TRBD1. TRBV12-1 is flagged as a pseudogene. The CDR3 length is 15 residues. The CDR3 DNA reads as TGTGCCAGCAGCTACAGGACAGGGCCCAACTATGGCTACACCTTC. This encodes CASSYRTGPNYGYTF.

The chain uses TRBV3-1 (or the pseudogene TRBV3-2) and TRBJ1-1; 11 bases line up with TRBD1. The length of the CDR3 is 12 residues. V shed 6 bases, J shed 7 bases, and the junction held 1 base outside the gene matches. Germline-derived CDR1 and CDR2 are LGHDT and YNNKEL (reference sequence). The CDR3 region is CASRGTGGEAFF. The CDR3 nucleotides read TGTGCCAGCAGGGGGACAGGGGGTGAAGCTTTCTTT.

The chain recombines TRBV4-1 with TRBJ2-3; 9 nucleotides align to TRBD2. The germline V gene encodes CDR1 MGHRA and CDR2 YSYEKL. Germline trimming cut 6 bases from V and 0 bases from J; bases unmatched to any gene: 1. The CDR3 has 14 amino acids. The CDR3 nucleotides are TGCGCCAGCAGTCTAGCGGGAAGCACAGATACGCAGTATTTT. Protein: CASSLAGSTDTQYF.

This chain connects TRBV5-1 to TRBJ2-3; D is possibly TRBD1 (6 bases). The CDR3 sequence is 13 residues long. Trimming left V 6 bases short and J 3 bases short, with 11 bases between. CDR1 is SGHRS, CDR2 YFSETQ, per germline. In DNA form, the CDR3 reads TGCGCCAGCAACGAGCAGGGGACAGATACGCAGTATTTT. Its translation: CASNEQGTDTQYF.

CDR3 sequence reads: CASSFSRRSSGANVLTF. CDR3 bases: TGTGCCAGCAGCTTCAGCCGTAGGAGCTCTGGGGCCAACGTCCTGACTTTC. V usage is TRBV5-4 and J usage is TRBJ2-6; D gene ambiguous. With 2 bases removed from V and 0 bases from J, the gap between germline ends came to 12 bases. Per germline, CDR1 SGHNT and CDR2 YYREEE (reference sequence). This CDR3 contains 17 residues.

V and J are TRBV19 and TRBJ1-3; perhaps TRBD1 as D (6 bases). The CDR3 consists of 16 residues. The germline V gene has CDR1 LNHDA and CDR2 SQIVND (reference sequence). The V gene lost 5 bases and the J gene lost 0 bases, with 14 bases spanning the gap. DNA for the CDR3: TGTGCCAGTAGTGCCAGGGGTAGAAACTCTGGAAACACCATATATTTT. Translated: CASSARGRNSGNTIYF.